The rows below give T cell receptor beta chains drawn from one sample of a study of lymphopenia after photon versus proton radiotherapy. Data came from immunoSEQ multiplex PCR; TCRdb stores just in-frame clones and leaves some out. The profile shows about 70,000 clones, around 87% of them singletons. The source was peripheral blood, collected from a patient treated with proton-based radiotherapy. All receptors derive from an elderly man with esophageal cancer. Each CDR3 is given with its conserved first and last residue. D genes are given only for firm matches. Only part of the rows carry a size: once, few, many, or a class if the clone is expanded.

CDR3 DNA | CDR3 protein | CDR3 length | clone size | D gene | J gene | V gene
TGTGCCAGCAGTGACCGCCGCAGCGGGGGGGGAACCTACACTGAAGCTTTCTTT | CASSDRRSGGGTYTEAFF | 18 | NA | NA | TRBJ1-1 | TRBV6-1
TGTGCCAGCAGCCCCGGGGGGGGCAGTGGAAACACCATATATTTT | CASSPGGGSGNTIYF | 15 | NA | NA | TRBJ1-3 | TRBV7-3
TGTGCCAGCAGCTCATGGGGGAACAGGGGGCCTACAGGAAACACCATATATTTT | CASSSWGNRGPTGNTIYF | 18 | NA | TRBD1 | TRBJ1-3 | TRBV11-2
TGTGCCAGCAAACCCGGGGATGCGGAGGGAAACACCATATATTTT | CASKPGDAEGNTIYF | 15 | NA | NA | TRBJ1-3 | TRBV2
TGTGCCAGCAGCTTGGCGGGAGGGACCGGGGAGCTGTTTTTT | CASSLAGGTGELFF | 14 | NA | TRBD2 | TRBJ2-2 | TRBV5-5
TGTGCCAGCTCACCTTTTGGGACGGCGAACACCGGGGAGCTGTTTTTT | CASSPFGTANTGELFF | 16 | once | NA | TRBJ2-2 | TRBV18
TGCAGCGTTGCCCCAACAGGGGCCGGTCGTGAGCAGTACTTC | CSVAPTGAGREQYF | 14 | NA | TRBD1 | TRBJ2-7 | TRBV29-1
TGTGCCAGCAGTTTTACTAGCGGGGGCACAGATACGCAGTATTTT | CASSFTSGGTDTQYF | 15 | NA | TRBD2 | TRBJ2-3 | TRBV27
TGTGCCAGCTCACCACCGGCTCAGCGGGGAGAGACCCAGTACTTC | CASSPPAQRGETQYF | 15 | NA | TRBD2 | TRBJ2-5 | TRBV18
TGTGCCACCAGCCGCGGGACTAGCGGGAGGGATGGGAATGAGCAGTTCTTC | CATSRGTSGRDGNEQFF | 17 | NA | TRBD2 | TRBJ2-1 | TRBV15
TGCGCCAGCAGCCATCCGATCCCCCCCAGGGGAATGAACACTGAAGCTTTCTTT | CASSHPIPPRGMNTEAFF | 18 | NA | NA | TRBJ1-1 | TRBV4-1
TGTGCCTGGAGTCAGGGGGCTATCAGCTACGAGCAGTACTTC | CAWSQGAISYEQYF | 14 | NA | TRBD1 | TRBJ2-7 | TRBV30
TGTGCCAGCAGCATGAGTATTAGCACAGATACGCAGTATTTT | CASSMSISTDTQYF | 14 | once | NA | TRBJ2-3 | TRBV7-9
TGTGCCAGCAGCTTTGGGGGCCTAGATGAGCAGTTCTTC | CASSFGGLDEQFF | 13 | NA | NA | TRBJ2-1 | TRBV11-3
TGTGCCAGCAGCTTTACAGGGAACCAGCCCCAGCATTTT | CASSFTGNQPQHF | 13 | NA | NA | TRBJ1-5 | TRBV7-2
TGCGCCAGCGGCCAAGATGAGGGTGAAGCTTTCTTT | CASGQDEGEAFF | 12 | NA | NA | TRBJ1-1 | TRBV4-3
TGTGCCAGCTCACCCGACAGGGGCATCGCGAGCATTCAGTACTTC | CASSPDRGIASIQYF | 15 | NA | TRBD1 | TRBJ2-4 | TRBV18
TGTGCCAGCAGCCCCAGGGGGAACACTGAAGCTTTCTTT | CASSPRGNTEAFF | 13 | NA | NA | TRBJ1-1 | TRBV28
TGTGCCAGCTCAAAAGAACGGACAGCCACCTACGAGCAGTACTTC | CASSKERTATYEQYF | 15 | once | NA | TRBJ2-7 | TRBV18
TGTGCCAGCAGCTTTTCCTACGAGCAGTACTTC | CASSFSYEQYF | 11 | NA | NA | TRBJ2-7 | TRBV13
TGTGCCAGCAGACGCCGGGACACTAACATGAACACTGAAGCTTTCTTT | CASRRRDTNMNTEAFF | 16 | NA | NA | TRBJ1-1 | TRBV28
TGTGCCAGCAGCGTGAGAGGGGGGACAGCCAAAACCGAGCAGTACTTC | CASSVRGGTAKTEQYF | 16 | NA | NA | TRBJ2-7 | TRBV9
TGCGCCAGCAGTGATTTGCAGGACAGTTTCTACGAGCAGTACTTC | CASSDLQDSFYEQYF | 15 | NA | NA | TRBJ2-7 | TRBV10-2
TGTGCCGTGGGAGGGACAGGGAAATCCGAAGCTTTCTTT | CAVGGTGKSEAFF | 13 | few | TRBD1 | TRBJ1-1 | TRBV30
TGTGCCAGCAGCTACGATGGCCAAGTACCGTACGAGCAGTACTTC | CASSYDGQVPYEQYF | 15 | NA | NA | TRBJ2-7 | TRBV7-2
TGCGCCAGCAGCCCTCACTTAGCGGACTCCACAGATACGCAGTATTTT | CASSPHLADSTDTQYF | 16 | NA | NA | TRBJ2-3 | TRBV4-3
TGCGCCAGCAGCTTGGACAGGGCGGGAAATGAGCAGTTCTTC | CASSLDRAGNEQFF | 14 | NA | NA | TRBJ2-1 | TRBV5-1
TGTGCCAGCAGTCCCGGGACTGAATACTCCTACGAGCAGTACTTC | CASSPGTEYSYEQYF | 15 | NA | NA | TRBJ2-7 | TRBV11-2
TGTGCCAGCAGTTCGCAGGTTGGAGAGACCCAGTACTTC | CASSSQVGETQYF | 13 | NA | NA | TRBJ2-5 | TRBV27
TGTGCCAGCAGCCAAGAGTTTGGGGTGAACACTGAAGCTTTCTTT | CASSQEFGVNTEAFF | 15 | NA | NA | TRBJ1-1 | TRBV14
TGCAGCGTTGGTTGGGACAAAAACATTCAGTACTTC | CSVGWDKNIQYF | 12 | few | NA | TRBJ2-4 | TRBV29-1
TGTGCCAGCAGCCGAATCTACGGGGAGCTGTTTTTT | CASSRIYGELFF | 12 | once | NA | TRBJ2-2 | TRBV28
TGTGCCAGCAGTTTACTGGCGGGACAGGGGGAACTAGATTTC | CASSLLAGQGELDF | 14 | NA | TRBD1 | TRBJ2-6 | TRBV28
TGTGCCAGCAGTTCGTTCGGCGGAGTCCAAGAGACCCAGTACTTC | CASSSFGGVQETQYF | 15 | NA | NA | TRBJ2-5 | TRBV27
TGCGCCAGCAGAGTAGTAGGTCAAGATACGCAGTATTTT | CASRVVGQDTQYF | 13 | NA | NA | TRBJ2-3 | TRBV4-3
TGTGCCAGCGCCACCGGGGTTGGAAACACCATATATTTT | CASATGVGNTIYF | 13 | once | NA | TRBJ1-3 | TRBV11-2
TGCGCCACCTCGTACACGAACACCGGGGAGCTGTTTTTT | CATSYTNTGELFF | 13 | NA | NA | TRBJ2-2 | TRBV10-1
TGTGCCAGTAAAGGGCAGGGAAGCTCCTACGAGCAGTACTTC | CASKGQGSSYEQYF | 14 | once | NA | TRBJ2-7 | TRBV19
TGTGCCAGCAGCGCCGAGGGGGGGGCCCACGAGCAGTACTTC | CASSAEGGAHEQYF | 14 | NA | NA | TRBJ2-7 | TRBV6-1
TGTGCCAGCAGCAAAGAGGTACTAGCATACGAGCAGTACTTC | CASSKEVLAYEQYF | 14 | NA | NA | TRBJ2-7 | TRBV21-1
TGTGCCAGCAGTGTCGGCGGGAGTCCGTCGGAGCAGTACTTC | CASSVGGSPSEQYF | 14 | NA | TRBD2 | TRBJ2-7 | TRBV6-1